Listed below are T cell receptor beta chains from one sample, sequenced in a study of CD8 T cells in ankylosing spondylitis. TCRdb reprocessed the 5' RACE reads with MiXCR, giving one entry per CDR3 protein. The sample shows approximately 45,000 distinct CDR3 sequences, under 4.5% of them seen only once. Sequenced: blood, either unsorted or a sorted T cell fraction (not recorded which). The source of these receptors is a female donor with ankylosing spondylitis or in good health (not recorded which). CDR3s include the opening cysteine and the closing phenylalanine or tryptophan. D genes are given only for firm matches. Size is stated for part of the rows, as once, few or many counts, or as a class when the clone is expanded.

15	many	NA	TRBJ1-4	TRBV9	TGTGCCAGCAGCGTATCTTTACAGGTGAATGAAAAACTGTTTTTT	CASSVSLQVNEKLFF
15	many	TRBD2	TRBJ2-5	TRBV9	TGTGCCAGCGCCGGACTAGCGGGGGGGCAAGAGACCCAGTACTTC	CASAGLAGGQETQYF
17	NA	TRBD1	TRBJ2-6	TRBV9	TGTGCCAGCAGCGCCGGGACAGGGGGGACTGGGGCCAACGTCCTGACTTTC	CASSAGTGGTGANVLTF
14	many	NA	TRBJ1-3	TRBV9	TGTGCCAGCAGCCGCCTAGAGGGAGGAAACACCATATATTTT	CASSRLEGGNTIYF
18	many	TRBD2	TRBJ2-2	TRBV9	TGTGCCAGCAGCGTCGGACTAGCGGGGGACTTTAACACCGGGGAGCTGTTTTTT	CASSVGLAGDFNTGELFF
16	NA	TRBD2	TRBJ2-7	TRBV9	TGTGCCAGCAGCGTCGGGGCTAGCGGGACTTTTTACGAGCAGTACTTC	CASSVGASGTFYEQYF
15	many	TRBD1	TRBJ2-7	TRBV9	TGTGCCAGCAGCCCTCGGGACAGGGGAGTCAGGGAGCAGTACTTC	CASSPRDRGVREQYF
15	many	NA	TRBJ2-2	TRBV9	TGTGCCAGCAGCGTATCAGGGATTAACACCGGGGAGCTGTTTTTT	CASSVSGINTGELFF
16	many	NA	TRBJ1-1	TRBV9	TGTGCCAGCAGCGTAGGCAGTGACTGGATAAACACTGAAGCTTTCTTT	CASSVGSDWINTEAFF
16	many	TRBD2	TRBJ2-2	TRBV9	TGTGCCAGCAGCCGGCGAGCGGGAACGAACACCGGGGAGCTGTTTTTT	CASSRRAGTNTGELFF
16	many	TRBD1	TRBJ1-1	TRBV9	TGTGCCAGCAGCGGCGGGACAGGAGGTATGAACACTGAAGCTTTCTTT	CASSGGTGGMNTEAFF
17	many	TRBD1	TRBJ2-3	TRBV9	TGTGCCAGCAGCGCGTCTAGGACAGGGGCTCGACTAGATACGCAGTATTTT	CASSASRTGARLDTQYF
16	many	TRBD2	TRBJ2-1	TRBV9	TGTGCCAGCAGCGGAACTAGCGGGGGGGCCTACAATGAGCAGTTCTTC	CASSGTSGGAYNEQFF
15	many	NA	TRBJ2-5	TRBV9	TGTGCCAGCAGCGTAGCTGGCGACCTCGAAGAGACCCAGTACTTC	CASSVAGDLEETQYF
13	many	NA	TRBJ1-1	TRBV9	TGTGCCAGCAGCGTAGTCAGAGGTGCTGAAGCTTTCTTT	CASSVVRGAEAFF
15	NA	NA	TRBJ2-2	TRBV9	TGTCCCAGCAGCGTAGTGAGGGAAAACACCGGGGACCTGTTTTTT	CPSSVVRENTGDLFF
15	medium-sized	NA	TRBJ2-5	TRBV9	TGTGCCAGCAGCGTAGCTGGGGCAGGGATAGAGACCCAGTACTTC	CASSVAGAGIETQYF
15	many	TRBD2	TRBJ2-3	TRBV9	TGTGCCAGCAGCTCTCTGGGGGGGTTCGGAGATACGCAGTATTTT	CASSSLGGFGDTQYF
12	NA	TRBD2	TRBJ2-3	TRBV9	TGTGCCAGCAGCGCTCTAGCGGAGACGCAGTATTTT	CASSALAETQYF
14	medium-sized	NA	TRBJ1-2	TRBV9	TGTGCCAGCAGCGTAGAGGTAACAGGGAATGGCTACACCTTC	CASSVEVTGNGYTF
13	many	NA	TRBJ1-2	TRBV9	TGTGCCAGCAGCCCCCCGTTGGGGTTTGGCTACACCTTC	CASSPPLGFGYTF
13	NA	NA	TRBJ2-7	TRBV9	TGTGCCAGCAGCCCGGGGGCGCGGGCCGAGCAGTACTTC	CASSPGARAEQYF
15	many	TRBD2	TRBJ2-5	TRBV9	TGTGCCAGCAGCGTACTAGCGGGGGGAGGGGAGACCCAGTACTTC	CASSVLAGGGETQYF